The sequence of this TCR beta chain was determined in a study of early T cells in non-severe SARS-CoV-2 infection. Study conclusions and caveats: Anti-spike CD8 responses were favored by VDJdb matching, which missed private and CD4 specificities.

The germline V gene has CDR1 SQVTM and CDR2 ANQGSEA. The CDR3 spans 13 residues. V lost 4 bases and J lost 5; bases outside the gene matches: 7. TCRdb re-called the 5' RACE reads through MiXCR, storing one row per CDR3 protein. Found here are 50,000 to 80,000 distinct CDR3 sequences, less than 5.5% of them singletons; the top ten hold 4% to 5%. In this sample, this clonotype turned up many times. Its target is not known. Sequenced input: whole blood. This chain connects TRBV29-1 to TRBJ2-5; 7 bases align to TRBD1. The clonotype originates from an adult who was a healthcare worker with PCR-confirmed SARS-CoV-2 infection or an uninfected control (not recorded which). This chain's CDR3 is CSVVGTAFETQYF. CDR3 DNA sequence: TGCAGCGTTGTAGGGACAGCCTTCGAGACCCAGTACTTC.